A selection of T cell receptor beta chains follows, all from one sample in a study of shared clonotypes between healthy human individuals. The table came from immunoSEQ multiplex PCR; TCRdb's copy has only in-frame clones and leaves some out. The sample consists of around 2.3 million clones, almost 96% of them appearing once. The sequencing input was naive CD4+ T cells sorted from blood. The receptors were gathered from a man in his late teens or twenties in good health. Both conserved end residues are part of each CDR3. D genes are given only for firm matches. Clone size appears in some rows only: once, few, many, or a class for an expanded clone.

j_gene: TRBJ2-3
abundance: .
v_gene: TRBV7-2
d_gene: TRBD1
CDR3aa: CASSLGQGSSDTQYF
CDR3nt: TGTGCCAGCAGCTTAGGACAGGGAAGTTCAGATACGCAGTATTTT

j_gene: TRBJ2-1
abundance: .
v_gene: TRBV6-5
d_gene: TRBD1
CDR3aa: CASSLGQGNEQFF
CDR3nt: TGTGCCAGCAGTTTGGGACAGGGTAATGAGCAGTTCTTC

j_gene: TRBJ2-7
abundance: .
v_gene: TRBV5-4
d_gene: TRBD1
CDR3aa: CASSSPRGRDEQYF
CDR3nt: TGTGCCAGCAGCTCCCCCAGGGGGCGTGACGAGCAGTACTTC

j_gene: TRBJ2-4
abundance: .
v_gene: TRBV5-6
d_gene: .
CDR3aa: CASSLGTSAKNIQYF
CDR3nt: TGTGCCAGCAGCTTGGGCACCTCGGCCAAAAACATTCAGTACTTC

j_gene: TRBJ2-2
abundance: .
v_gene: TRBV4-3
d_gene: TRBD2
CDR3aa: CASSQETSGFANTGELFF
CDR3nt: TGCGCCAGCAGCCAAGAAACTAGCGGGTTCGCGAACACCGGGGAGCTGTTTTTT

j_gene: TRBJ1-3
abundance: .
v_gene: TRBV9
d_gene: .
CDR3aa: CASSRDGNTIYF
CDR3nt: TGTGCCAGCAGCAGGGACGGAAACACCATATATTTT

j_gene: TRBJ1-2
abundance: once
v_gene: TRBV28
d_gene: TRBD1
CDR3aa: CASTDRGYGYTF
CDR3nt: TGTGCCAGCACGGACAGGGGATATGGCTACACCTTC

j_gene: TRBJ1-3
abundance: .
v_gene: TRBV6-6
d_gene: .
CDR3aa: CASSITGSGNTIYF
CDR3nt: TGTGCCAGCAGCATAACAGGGTCCGGAAACACCATATATTTT

j_gene: TRBJ1-5
abundance: .
v_gene: TRBV5-1
d_gene: .
CDR3aa: CASSPGSGANNQPQHF
CDR3nt: TGCGCCAGCAGCCCCGGGTCAGGGGCAAACAATCAGCCCCAGCATTTT

j_gene: TRBJ1-1
abundance: .
v_gene: TRBV5-1
d_gene: .
CDR3aa: CASSRTGTEAFF
CDR3nt: TGCGCCAGCAGCAGGACTGGGACTGAAGCTTTCTTT

j_gene: TRBJ2-1
abundance: .
v_gene: TRBV5-1
d_gene: TRBD2
CDR3aa: CASSFLASGAYNEQFF
CDR3nt: TGCGCCAGCAGCTTTCTGGCTAGCGGGGCGTACAATGAGCAGTTCTTC

j_gene: TRBJ1-2
abundance: .
v_gene: TRBV6-1
d_gene: .
CDR3aa: CASSKDGGEGNYGYTF
CDR3nt: TGTGCCAGCAGTAAAGATGGGGGAGAAGGAAACTATGGCTACACCTTC

j_gene: TRBJ2-1
abundance: once
v_gene: TRBV9
d_gene: .
CDR3aa: CASSVDTSNEQFF
CDR3nt: TGTGCCAGCAGCGTAGACACCTCCAATGAGCAGTTCTTC

j_gene: TRBJ2-1
abundance: .
v_gene: TRBV2
d_gene: .
CDR3aa: CASSGGGDEQFF
CDR3nt: TGTGCCAGCAGTGGGGGCGGCGATGAGCAGTTCTTC

j_gene: TRBJ1-4
abundance: .
v_gene: TRBV28
d_gene: .
CDR3aa: CASNRRSINEKLFF
CDR3nt: TGTGCCAGCAACAGACGCAGCATCAATGAAAAACTGTTTTTT

j_gene: TRBJ2-2
abundance: once
v_gene: TRBV9
d_gene: .
CDR3aa: CASSAIENTGELFF
CDR3nt: TGTGCCAGCAGCGCGATAGAGAACACCGGGGAGCTGTTTTTT

j_gene: TRBJ2-5
abundance: once
v_gene: TRBV28
d_gene: .
CDR3aa: CASSFSGSQETQYF
CDR3nt: TGTGCCAGCAGTTTTTCTGGTAGCCAAGAGACCCAGTACTTC

j_gene: TRBJ1-5
abundance: .
v_gene: TRBV19
d_gene: .
CDR3aa: CASNDGSAGNQPQHF
CDR3nt: TGTGCCAGTAACGACGGCTCTGCCGGCAATCAGCCCCAGCATTTT

j_gene: TRBJ1-1
abundance: .
v_gene: TRBV18
d_gene: .
CDR3aa: CASLRTLNTEAFF
CDR3nt: TGTGCCAGCTTAAGAACTCTGAACACTGAAGCTTTCTTT

j_gene: TRBJ2-3
abundance: .
v_gene: TRBV27
d_gene: .
CDR3aa: CASGTGSSTDTQYF
CDR3nt: TGTGCCAGTGGTACAGGTTCAAGCACAGATACGCAGTATTTT

j_gene: TRBJ2-2
abundance: .
v_gene: TRBV2
d_gene: TRBD2
CDR3aa: CASSVLAGAGELFF
CDR3nt: TGTGCCAGCAGTGTACTAGCGGGAGCCGGAGAGCTGTTTTTT

j_gene: TRBJ1-6
abundance: .
v_gene: TRBV2
d_gene: .
CDR3aa: CAGRTVDNSPLHF
CDR3nt: TGTGCCGGGAGGACAGTCGATAATTCACCCCTCCACTTT

j_gene: TRBJ2-5
abundance: .
v_gene: TRBV5-4
d_gene: TRBD1
CDR3aa: CASSYGQGETQYF
CDR3nt: TGTGCCAGCAGCTACGGACAGGGGGAGACCCAGTACTTC

j_gene: TRBJ2-7
abundance: .
v_gene: TRBV5-6
d_gene: .
CDR3aa: CASSLVAKTYEQYF
CDR3nt: TGTGCCAGCAGCTTGGTCGCTAAGACCTACGAGCAGTACTTC

j_gene: TRBJ2-3
abundance: .
v_gene: TRBV5-6
d_gene: TRBD2
CDR3aa: CASSLAGGIADTQYF
CDR3nt: TGTGCCAGCAGCTTAGCGGGAGGAATTGCGGATACGCAGTATTTT

j_gene: TRBJ1-4
abundance: .
v_gene: TRBV6-1
d_gene: .
CDR3aa: CASSERNRAGEKLFF
CDR3nt: TGTGCCAGCAGTGAACGAAACAGGGCAGGGGAAAAACTGTTTTTT

j_gene: TRBJ2-7
abundance: .
v_gene: TRBV6-5
d_gene: .
CDR3aa: CASRRRDEQYF
CDR3nt: TGTGCCAGCAGGCGGAGGGACGAGCAGTACTTC

j_gene: TRBJ2-3
abundance: .
v_gene: TRBV7-3
d_gene: TRBD2
CDR3aa: CASSFSGGAADTQYF
CDR3nt: TGTGCCAGCAGCTTTAGCGGGGGGGCCGCAGATACGCAGTATTTT

j_gene: TRBJ2-3
abundance: .
v_gene: TRBV5-1
d_gene: TRBD2
CDR3aa: CASREAGGRGDTQYF
CDR3nt: TGCGCCAGCAGGGAAGCGGGGGGCCGGGGAGATACGCAGTATTTT

j_gene: TRBJ2-3
abundance: .
v_gene: TRBV5-1
d_gene: .
CDR3aa: CASSSGGTTNTDTQYF
CDR3nt: TGCGCCAGCAGCTCTGGGGGGACAACGAACACAGATACGCAGTATTTT

j_gene: TRBJ2-7
abundance: .
v_gene: TRBV7-9
d_gene: TRBD1
CDR3aa: CASSWDRSEQYF
CDR3nt: TGTGCCAGCAGCTGGGACAGATCCGAGCAGTACTTC

j_gene: TRBJ2-5
abundance: .
v_gene: TRBV11-3
d_gene: .
CDR3aa: CASSAWTGETQYF
CDR3nt: TGTGCCAGCAGCGCATGGACTGGAGAGACCCAGTACTTC

j_gene: TRBJ2-3
abundance: once
v_gene: TRBV6-5
d_gene: .
CDR3aa: CASSYSRPSTDTQYF
CDR3nt: TGTGCCAGCAGTTACTCCCGTCCCTCCACAGATACGCAGTATTTT

j_gene: TRBJ1-1
abundance: .
v_gene: TRBV29-1
d_gene: .
CDR3aa: CSVAGRLNTEAFF
CDR3nt: TGCAGCGTTGCCGGGCGGTTGAACACTGAAGCTTTCTTT

j_gene: TRBJ2-7
abundance: .
v_gene: TRBV6-1
d_gene: TRBD1
CDR3aa: CASTPTGWAYEQYF
CDR3nt: TGTGCCAGCACGCCGACAGGGTGGGCCTACGAGCAGTACTTC

j_gene: TRBJ2-5
abundance: .
v_gene: TRBV11-2
d_gene: .
CDR3aa: CASSLGPSARETQYF
CDR3nt: TGTGCCAGCAGCTTAGGGCCGTCCGCAAGAGAGACCCAGTACTTC

j_gene: TRBJ2-7
abundance: .
v_gene: TRBV5-3
d_gene: TRBD1
CDR3aa: CARTGLGTGKIIYEQYF
CDR3nt: TGTGCCAGAACGGGCTTGGGGACAGGGAAAATCATCTACGAGCAGTACTTC

j_gene: TRBJ2-2
abundance: .
v_gene: TRBV19
d_gene: .
CDR3aa: CASSIEGLNTGELFF
CDR3nt: TGTGCCAGTAGTATAGAAGGGTTGAACACCGGGGAGCTGTTTTTT

j_gene: TRBJ1-5
abundance: .
v_gene: TRBV28
d_gene: .
CDR3aa: CASSLYSRGNQPQHF
CDR3nt: TGTGCCAGCAGTTTATACAGTAGGGGCAATCAGCCCCAGCATTTT

j_gene: TRBJ1-1
abundance: .
v_gene: TRBV19
d_gene: .
CDR3aa: CASSIVGGLNTEAFF
CDR3nt: TGTGCCAGTAGTATAGTTGGAGGGCTGAACACTGAAGCTTTCTTT

j_gene: TRBJ1-5
abundance: .
v_gene: TRBV7-9
d_gene: TRBD1
CDR3aa: CASSADRVEQPQHF
CDR3nt: TGTGCCAGCAGCGCGGACAGGGTTGAACAGCCCCAGCATTTT

j_gene: TRBJ2-5
abundance: .
v_gene: TRBV10-3
d_gene: TRBD2
CDR3aa: CAISESGGLAETQYF
CDR3nt: TGTGCCATCAGTGAGTCGGGCGGACTAGCAGAGACCCAGTACTTC

j_gene: TRBJ1-2
abundance: .
v_gene: TRBV7-9
d_gene: .
CDR3aa: CASSPRIGALNYGYTF
CDR3nt: TGTGCCAGCAGTCCCCGGATCGGGGCCCTTAACTATGGCTACACCTTC

j_gene: TRBJ2-1
abundance: once
v_gene: TRBV5-4
d_gene: .
CDR3aa: CASSKRANNEQFF
CDR3nt: TGTGCCAGCAGCAAACGGGCGAACAATGAGCAGTTCTTC

j_gene: TRBJ1-1
abundance: few
v_gene: TRBV19
d_gene: .
CDR3aa: CASSKGGTLNTEAFF
CDR3nt: TGTGCCAGTAGTAAGGGCGGGACGCTCAACACTGAAGCTTTCTTT

j_gene: TRBJ2-7
abundance: .
v_gene: TRBV2
d_gene: .
CDR3aa: CASTTQARLEQYF
CDR3nt: TGTGCCAGCACCACTCAGGCACGTCTCGAGCAGTACTTC

j_gene: TRBJ1-2
abundance: .
v_gene: TRBV6-1
d_gene: TRBD1
CDR3aa: CASSEAGQAQGRGYTF
CDR3nt: TGTGCCAGCAGTGAAGCGGGACAGGCTCAGGGTAGGGGCTACACCTTC

j_gene: TRBJ2-5
abundance: .
v_gene: TRBV7-9
d_gene: .
CDR3aa: CASSLIGQGRETQYF
CDR3nt: TGTGCCAGCAGCTTAATAGGGCAGGGACGAGAGACCCAGTACTTC

j_gene: TRBJ2-7
abundance: .
v_gene: TRBV5-1
d_gene: TRBD1
CDR3aa: CASSLTPPGQGRGEQYF
CDR3nt: TGCGCCAGCAGCCTAACCCCCCCGGGACAGGGCCGTGGGGAGCAGTACTTC

j_gene: TRBJ1-1
abundance: .
v_gene: TRBV30
d_gene: TRBD1
CDR3aa: CAWSIQGYTEAFF
CDR3nt: TGTGCCTGGAGTATACAGGGGTACACTGAAGCTTTCTTT

j_gene: TRBJ1-1
abundance: .
v_gene: TRBV28
d_gene: TRBD1
CDR3aa: CASSLAGTGWPEAFF
CDR3nt: TGTGCCAGCAGTTTAGCCGGGACAGGGTGGCCAGAAGCTTTCTTT

j_gene: TRBJ1-4
abundance: .
v_gene: TRBV19
d_gene: .
CDR3aa: CASTQPTGMIEKLFF
CDR3nt: TGTGCCAGTACTCAACCGACAGGAATGATTGAAAAACTGTTTTTT

j_gene: TRBJ1-1
abundance: .
v_gene: TRBV7-3
d_gene: .
CDR3aa: CASSPAPGGTEAFF
CDR3nt: TGTGCCAGCAGCCCCGCCCCAGGCGGGACTGAAGCTTTCTTT

j_gene: TRBJ2-4
abundance: .
v_gene: TRBV19
d_gene: TRBD1
CDR3aa: CASRIGTGVKNIQYF
CDR3nt: TGTGCCAGTAGGATCGGGACAGGGGTCAAAAACATTCAGTACTTC